This T cell receptor beta chain was recovered during a study of T-cell reconstitution after alpha-beta-depleted transplantation in children. CDR1 is SGDLS, CDR2 YYNGEE, per germline. This CDR3 has 15 residues. V dropped 3 bases and J dropped 3; count of bases not matched to a gene: 7. This clonotype was detected only a few times. Preparation of the TCRbeta library was carried out with unique molecular identifiers. Using its own MiXCR run on the PCR reads, TCRdb lists one record per CDR3 protein. The table has hundreds of thousands of distinct CDR3 sequences, approximately 15% seen once. This sample comprised PBMCs from the stem cell graft donor, obtained from the stem cell graft. The source of this sequence is a human donor who donated a stem cell graft to a child with acute myeloid leukemia. The rearrangement links TRBV9 to TRBJ1-2; 8 bases agree with TRBD1. The chain's CDR3 is CASSDRTGRDYGYTF. In DNA form, the CDR3 reads TGTGCCAGCAGCGACCGGACAGGGAGGGACTATGGCTACACCTTC.